Here is one T cell receptor beta chain with its context. No cognate antigen has been identified for it. No base quality values were provided; no much bigger clone lies one nucleotide off. Other DNA sequences of this sample code for an identical CDR3. The germline V gene sets CDR1 to MDHEN and CDR2 to SYDVKM. V sheds 7 bases and J sheds 7 bases, leaving 10 bases between their ends. The CDR3 runs 11 amino acids, cysteine and phenylalanine included. Only the CDR3 region is kept as DNA, spanning 33 bases read in frame from base 1. The trial excluded patients who had a history of autoimmune disease or who were on systemic immunosuppression. Peripheral blood for TCR sequencing was collected from all dose cohorts at baseline, on cycle 4 day 1, and on cycle 7 day 1. The samples were drawn from a first-in-human, open-label, multicenter phase I dose-escalation trial of ivuxolimab. The trial enrolled adults with locally advanced or metastatic head and neck squamous cell, hepatocellular, melanoma or renal cell carcinoma. CD4+ and CD8+ T cells were sorted separately from peripheral blood before TCR sequencing.

This sample is drawn from a study of OX40 agonist ivuxolimab in advanced cancers. At the level of the whole study: Ivuxolimab, which targeted the costimulatory receptor OX40 (CD134), was an agonistic, fully human IgG2 monoclonal antibody. Intravenous ivuxolimab was administered to patients every 2 weeks at six dose levels: 0.01, 0.1, 0.3, 1.5, 3 and 10 mg/kg. Of the roughly 52 dose-escalation patients, hepatocellular carcinoma was present in about 20, melanoma in about 15, renal cell carcinoma in 9 and head and neck cancer in 9. In the dose-escalation cohort, 82.7% of patients were male, and the mean age was 60 years with a range of about 20 to 80. Prior anti-PD-1, anti-PD-L1 or anti-CTLA-4 therapy was permitted, and approximately 41% of dose-escalation patients had received checkpoint inhibitors. Three dose-escalation patients achieved partial responses, one with hepatocellular carcinoma and two with cutaneous melanoma. The point of sequencing TCRbeta in the periphery was to test whether ivuxolimab changed TCR sequence diversity and drove clonal T-cell expansion. The monotherapy dose-escalation portion (N of about 50 patients) of the phase I ivuxolimab trial is reported in the paper.

Study-wide conclusions, independent of this receptor: Low levels of normalized T-cell clonal expansion were also shown by some nonresponding patients. In the 0.1-3.0 mg/kg groups, partial responders were among the patients with the lowest normalized peripheral clonal expansion, particularly in CD8+ T cells. The antigen specificity of the clonally expanded peripheral T cells was not determined. At doses of 0.1 to 3.0 mg/kg, clonal expansion of both CD4+ and CD8+ T cells in blood was seen between baseline and week 6. After ivuxolimab, expanded clones were on average more numerous among CD8+ T cells than among CD4+ T cells.

To sequence the TCRbeta CDR3 region, genomic DNA was isolated from the sorted cells. The immunoSEQ Assay was used to sequence the TCRbeta CDR3 regions. TCRdb holds this immuneACCESS table with in-frame rearrangements only. Some clones are missing; in checked studies, unresolved V genes explain under half, and the rest has no known cause. The sample has around 75,000 clones on record, around 92% of them singletons. The ten largest clonotypes hold approximately 2.4% of the sample. The specimen comprised CD4+ or CD8+ T cells sorted from blood, sampled in a trial of the OX40 agonist ivuxolimab. The receptor's source is an adult with an advanced solid tumor such as melanoma, head and neck, liver or kidney cancer. Recombination joined TRBV28 with TRBJ1-2, with TRBD1 tentatively as D gene (5 bases match). Here the CDR3 is given as CASTLGGGYTF. The DNA sequence follows: TGTGCCAGCACTCTCGGGGGTGGCTACACCTTC.